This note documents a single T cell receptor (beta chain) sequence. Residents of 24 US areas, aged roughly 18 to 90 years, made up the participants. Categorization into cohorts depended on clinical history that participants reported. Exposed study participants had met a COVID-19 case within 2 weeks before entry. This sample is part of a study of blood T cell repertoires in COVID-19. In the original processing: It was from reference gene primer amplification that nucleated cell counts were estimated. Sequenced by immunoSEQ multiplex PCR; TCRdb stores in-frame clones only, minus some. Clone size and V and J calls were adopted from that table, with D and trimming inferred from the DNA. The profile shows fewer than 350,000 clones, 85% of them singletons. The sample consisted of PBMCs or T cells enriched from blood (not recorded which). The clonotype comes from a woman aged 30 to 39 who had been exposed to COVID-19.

The CDR3 spells CASSQEGTSAFDEQFF. The CDR3, as DNA: TGTGCCAGCAGCCAAGAGGGGACTAGCGCCTTCGATGAGCAGTTCTTC. The rearrangement joins TRBV4-2 to TRBJ2-1, with 10 bases aligning to TRBD2. Germline trimming cut 0 bases from V and 8 bases from J; bases unmatched to any gene: 7. CDR1 is LGHNA and CDR2 is YNFKEQ in the germline V gene. The CDR3 runs to 16 residues.